This T cell receptor (beta chain) is drawn from a study of response to subunit inactivated influenza vaccine. The germline V gene has CDR1 DFQATT and CDR2 SNEGSKA (reference sequence). The CDR3 loop spans 14 amino acids. This clonotype has only a few counts. Germline is not matched at one junction end, which may reflect a read error. One entry per CDR3 protein results from TCRdb running MiXCR on the RT-PCR reads. There are 630,000 or so distinct CDR3 sequences in the sample; about a sixth occur only once, and 11% lies in the top ten. The sequence derives from a man aged 50-60 years who received an inactivated influenza vaccine. The sample consisted of PBMCs from blood, taken about 12 days after vaccination. The chain couples TRBV20-1 to TRBJ2-7, with unresolved D. CDR3 DNA: TGCAGTGCAAGAGTCAGCCAGGCTATCTCGAAGCAGTACTTC. It codes for CSARVSQAISKQYF.